What follows is one T cell receptor beta chain and its context. Antigen: not known. The sample is drawn from a study of OX40 agonist ivuxolimab in advanced cancers. Whole-study context: Patients treated during dose escalation were battling hepatocellular carcinoma, melanoma, renal cell or head and neck cancer.

The V end lost 6 bases, the J end lost 10 bases, and 9 bases lay between the germline ends. In germline, CDR1 is MNHEY, CDR2 SMNVEV (reference sequence). The CDR3 is 11 residues long. TCRdb's copy holds only in-frame clones and misses some; the assay was immunoSEQ multiplex PCR. There are around 76,000 clones in the sample; about 89% occur only once, and 10% to 15% lies in the top ten. The study's findings and limits: CD4+ and CD8+ blood T cells expanded clonally by week 6 at 0.1 to 3.0 mg/kg. Some nonresponders likewise displayed low normalized T-cell clonal expansion.

Sequences were derived from CD4+ or CD8+ T cells sorted from blood, sampled in a trial of the OX40 agonist ivuxolimab. The TCR was taken from an adult with an advanced solid tumor such as melanoma, head and neck, liver or kidney cancer. The chain couples TRBV27 to TRBJ1-4; possible D gene TRBD1, 5 bases. The CDR3 nucleotides read TGTGCCAGCAGGGGGGTGGGAAAACTGTTTTTT. Protein product: CASRGVGKLFF.